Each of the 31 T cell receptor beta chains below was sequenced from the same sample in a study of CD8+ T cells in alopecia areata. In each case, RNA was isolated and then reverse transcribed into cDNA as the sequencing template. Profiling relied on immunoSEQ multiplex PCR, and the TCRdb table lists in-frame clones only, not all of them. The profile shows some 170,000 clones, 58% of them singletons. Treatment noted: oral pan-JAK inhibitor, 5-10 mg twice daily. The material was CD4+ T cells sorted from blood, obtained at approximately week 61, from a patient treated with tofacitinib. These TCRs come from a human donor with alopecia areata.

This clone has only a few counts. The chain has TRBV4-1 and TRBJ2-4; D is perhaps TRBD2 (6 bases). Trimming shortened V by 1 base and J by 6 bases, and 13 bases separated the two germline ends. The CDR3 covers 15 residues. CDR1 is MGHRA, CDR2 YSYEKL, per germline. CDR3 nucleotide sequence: TGCGCCAGCAGCCAAGCGGAGGGGCTACGAAACATTCAGTACTTC. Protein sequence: CASSQAEGLRNIQYF.

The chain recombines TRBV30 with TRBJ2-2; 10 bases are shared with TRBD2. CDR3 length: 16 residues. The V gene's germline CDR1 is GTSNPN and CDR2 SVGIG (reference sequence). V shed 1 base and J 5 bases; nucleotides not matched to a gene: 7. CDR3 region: CAWSALAGAGTGELFF. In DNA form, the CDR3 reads TGTGCCTGGAGTGCCCTAGCGGGGGCGGGTACCGGGGAGCTGTTTTTT.

The CDR3 reads CASTRGGATEQFF. CDR3 sequence (DNA): TGTGCCAGCACTCGCGGGGGGGCAACTGAGCAGTTCTTC. The chain carries TRBV2 and TRBJ2-1, with 9 positions matching TRBD2. J was trimmed by 9 bases and V by 7 bases; bases with no gene match: 7. The V gene's germline CDR1 is SNHLY and CDR2 FYNNEI. The CDR3 consists of 13 residues.

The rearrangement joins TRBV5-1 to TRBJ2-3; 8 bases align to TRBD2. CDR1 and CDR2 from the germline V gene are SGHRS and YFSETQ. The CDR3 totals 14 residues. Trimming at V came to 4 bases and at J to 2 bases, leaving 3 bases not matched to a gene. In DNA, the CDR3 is TGCGCCAGCAGCACTAGCGGCTACACAGATACGCAGTATTTT. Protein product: CASSTSGYTDTQYF.

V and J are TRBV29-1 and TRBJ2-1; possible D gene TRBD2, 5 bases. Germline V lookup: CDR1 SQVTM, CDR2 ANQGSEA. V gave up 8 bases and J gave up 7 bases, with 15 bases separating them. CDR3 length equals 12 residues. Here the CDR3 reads CSTVRWRNEQFF. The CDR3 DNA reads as TGCAGCACCGTAAGGTGGAGGAATGAGCAGTTCTTC.

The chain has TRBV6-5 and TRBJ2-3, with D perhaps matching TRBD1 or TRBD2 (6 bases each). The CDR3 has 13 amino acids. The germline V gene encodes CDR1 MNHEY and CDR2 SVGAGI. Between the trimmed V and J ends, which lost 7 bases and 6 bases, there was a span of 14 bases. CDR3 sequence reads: CASNLRGLDTQYF. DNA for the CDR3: TGTGCCAGCAATCTACGGGGGCTTGATACGCAGTATTTT.

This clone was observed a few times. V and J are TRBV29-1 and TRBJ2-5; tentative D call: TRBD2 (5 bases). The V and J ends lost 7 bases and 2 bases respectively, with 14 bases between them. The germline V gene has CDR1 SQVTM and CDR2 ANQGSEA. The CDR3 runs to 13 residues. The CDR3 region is CSALPPGQETQYF. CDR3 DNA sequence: TGCAGCGCTCTACCGCCGGGACAAGAGACCCAGTACTTC.

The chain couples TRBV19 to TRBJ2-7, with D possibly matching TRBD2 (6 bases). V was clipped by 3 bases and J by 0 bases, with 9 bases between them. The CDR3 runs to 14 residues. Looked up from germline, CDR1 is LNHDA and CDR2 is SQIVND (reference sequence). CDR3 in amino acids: CASSIRRDSYEQYF. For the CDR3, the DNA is TGTGCCAGTAGTATCCGGCGGGACTCCTACGAGCAGTACTTC.

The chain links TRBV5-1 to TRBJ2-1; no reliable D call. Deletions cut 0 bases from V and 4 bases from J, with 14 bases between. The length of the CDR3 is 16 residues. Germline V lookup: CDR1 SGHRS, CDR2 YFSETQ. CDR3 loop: CASSLESAGLYNEQFF. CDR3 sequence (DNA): TGCGCCAGCAGCTTGGAGTCAGCAGGCTTATACAATGAGCAGTTCTTC.

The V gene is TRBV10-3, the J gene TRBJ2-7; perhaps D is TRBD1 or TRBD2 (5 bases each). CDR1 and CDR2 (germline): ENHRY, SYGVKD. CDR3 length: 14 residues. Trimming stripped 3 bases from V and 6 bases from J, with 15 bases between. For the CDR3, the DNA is TGTGCCATCAGTGACGATCGGGGCCTGACCGAGCAGTACTTC. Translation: CAISDDRGLTEQYF.

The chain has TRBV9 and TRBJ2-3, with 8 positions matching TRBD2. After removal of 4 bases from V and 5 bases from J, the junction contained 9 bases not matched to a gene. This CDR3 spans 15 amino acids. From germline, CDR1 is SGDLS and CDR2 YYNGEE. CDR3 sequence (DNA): TGTGCCAGCAGCCTCACGGGGGGGGCCATAGATACGCAGTATTTT. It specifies CASSLTGGAIDTQYF.

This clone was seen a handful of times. CDR3 amino acids: CASNVVDTQYF. The CDR3 DNA follows: TGTGCCAGCAACGTAGTGGATACGCAGTATTTT. The chain recombines TRBV2 with TRBJ2-3; D remains unclear. Trimming left V 7 bases short and J 6 bases short, with 8 bases between. Germline assignment: CDR1 SNHLY and CDR2 FYNNEI. This CDR3 contains 11 residues.

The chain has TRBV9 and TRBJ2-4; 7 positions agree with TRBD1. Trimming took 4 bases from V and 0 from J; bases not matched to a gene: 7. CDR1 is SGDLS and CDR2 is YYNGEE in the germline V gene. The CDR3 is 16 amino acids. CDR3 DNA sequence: TGTGCCAGCAGCTCACTCCCAGGGGGAGCCAAAAACATTCAGTACTTC. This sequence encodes CASSSLPGGAKNIQYF.

The CDR3 coding sequence is TGTGCCAGCAGTGGACAGTTGAACACTGAAGCTTTCTTT. Protein product: CASSGQLNTEAFF. The V gene is TRBV2, the J gene TRBJ1-1; a possible D gene is TRBD1 (5 bases). The CDR3 sequence is 13 residues long. Germline CDR1 reads SNHLY; CDR2 reads FYNNEI. The V and J ends lost 4 bases and 0 bases respectively, with 6 bases between them.

DNA of the CDR3: TGCAGCGTTGAAGATCCAGGACGAAAAAATGGCTACACCTTC. This sequence encodes CSVEDPGRKNGYTF. V gene TRBV29-1 combines with J gene TRBJ1-2; D remains unclear. Trimming took 0 bases from V and 6 from J, leaving 14 bases between them. Germline CDR1 SQVTM, CDR2 ANQGSEA. The CDR3 runs to 14 residues.

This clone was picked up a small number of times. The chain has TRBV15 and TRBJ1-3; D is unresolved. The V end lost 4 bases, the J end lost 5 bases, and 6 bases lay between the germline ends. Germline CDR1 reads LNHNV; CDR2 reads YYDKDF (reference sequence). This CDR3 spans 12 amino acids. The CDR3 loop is CATSTVRNTIYF. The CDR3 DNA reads TGTGCCACCAGCACCGTCCGAAACACCATATATTTT.

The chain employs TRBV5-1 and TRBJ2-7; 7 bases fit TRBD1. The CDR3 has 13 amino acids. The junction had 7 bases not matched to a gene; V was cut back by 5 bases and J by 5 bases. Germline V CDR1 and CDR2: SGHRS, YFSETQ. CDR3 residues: CASRPLDRNEQYF. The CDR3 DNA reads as TGCGCCAGCAGACCGCTGGACAGGAACGAGCAGTACTTC.

The CDR3 region has the DNA TGCGCCAGCAGCCAAGATAGTGGAGGGCAGGGTACGCAGTATTTT. Residues: CASSQDSGGQGTQYF. The chain is built from TRBV4-1 and TRBJ2-3; maybe TRBD2 (6 bases). Looked up from germline, CDR1 is MGHRA and CDR2 is YSYEKL. V gave up 0 bases and J gave up 8 bases, with 15 bases separating them. The CDR3 totals 15 residues.

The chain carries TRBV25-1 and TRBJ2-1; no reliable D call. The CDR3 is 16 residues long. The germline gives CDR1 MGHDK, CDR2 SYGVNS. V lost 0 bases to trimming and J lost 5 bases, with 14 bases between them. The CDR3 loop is CASSEYETPLNNEQFF. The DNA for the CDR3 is TGTGCCAGCAGTGAATACGAGACACCGCTCAACAATGAGCAGTTCTTC.

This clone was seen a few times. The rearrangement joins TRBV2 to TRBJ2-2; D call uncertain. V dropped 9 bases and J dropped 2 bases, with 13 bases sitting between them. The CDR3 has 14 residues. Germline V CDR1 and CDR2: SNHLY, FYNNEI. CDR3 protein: CARSGVSNTGELFF. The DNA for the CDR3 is TGTGCCAGGTCGGGCGTATCCAACACCGGGGAGCTGTTTTTT.

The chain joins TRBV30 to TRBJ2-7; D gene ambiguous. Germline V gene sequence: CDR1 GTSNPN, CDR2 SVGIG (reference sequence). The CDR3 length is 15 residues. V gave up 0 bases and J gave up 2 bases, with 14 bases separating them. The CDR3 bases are TGTGCCTGGAGTGTACGGGCTGGATTTCCCTACGAGCAGTACTTC. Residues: CAWSVRAGFPYEQYF.

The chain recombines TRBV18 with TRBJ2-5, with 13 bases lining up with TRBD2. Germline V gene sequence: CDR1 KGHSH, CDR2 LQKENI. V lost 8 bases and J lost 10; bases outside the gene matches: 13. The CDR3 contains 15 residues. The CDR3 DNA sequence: TGTGCCAGCACCGAAACGGGACTAGCGGGGCCCTACCAGTACTTC. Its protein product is CASTETGLAGPYQYF.

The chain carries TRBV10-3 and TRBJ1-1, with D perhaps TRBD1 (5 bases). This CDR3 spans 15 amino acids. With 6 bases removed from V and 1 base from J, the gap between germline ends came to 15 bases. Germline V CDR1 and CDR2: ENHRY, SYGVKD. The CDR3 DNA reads TGTGCCATCAGGGGGAAGGGGACCACGAACACTGAAGCTTTCTTT. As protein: CAIRGKGTTNTEAFF.

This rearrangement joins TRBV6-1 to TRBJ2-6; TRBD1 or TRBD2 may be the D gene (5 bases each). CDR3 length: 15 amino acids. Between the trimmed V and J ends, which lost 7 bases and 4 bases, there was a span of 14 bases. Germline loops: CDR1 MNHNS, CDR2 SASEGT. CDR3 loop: CASNRGGLGANVLTF. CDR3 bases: TGTGCCAGCAACCGTGGGGGTCTGGGGGCCAACGTCCTGACTTTC.

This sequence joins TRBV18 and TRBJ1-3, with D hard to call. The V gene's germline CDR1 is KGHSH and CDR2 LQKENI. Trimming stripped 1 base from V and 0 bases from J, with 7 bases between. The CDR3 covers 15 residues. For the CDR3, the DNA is TGTGCCAGCTCACCACGGCCAGCCTCTGGAAACACCATATATTTT. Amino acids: CASSPRPASGNTIYF.

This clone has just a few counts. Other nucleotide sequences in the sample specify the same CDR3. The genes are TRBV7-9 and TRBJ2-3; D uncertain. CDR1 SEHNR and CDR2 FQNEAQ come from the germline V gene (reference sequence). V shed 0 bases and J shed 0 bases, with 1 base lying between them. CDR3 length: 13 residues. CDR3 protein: CASSLASTDTQYF. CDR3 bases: TGTGCCAGCAGCTTAGCGAGCACAGATACGCAGTATTTT.

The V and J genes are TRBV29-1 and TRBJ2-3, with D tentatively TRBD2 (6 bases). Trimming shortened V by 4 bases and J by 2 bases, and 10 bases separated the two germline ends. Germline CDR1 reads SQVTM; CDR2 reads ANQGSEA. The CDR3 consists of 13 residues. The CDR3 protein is CSVAGGSTDTQYF. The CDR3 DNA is TGCAGCGTTGCCGGAGGGTCCACAGATACGCAGTATTTT.

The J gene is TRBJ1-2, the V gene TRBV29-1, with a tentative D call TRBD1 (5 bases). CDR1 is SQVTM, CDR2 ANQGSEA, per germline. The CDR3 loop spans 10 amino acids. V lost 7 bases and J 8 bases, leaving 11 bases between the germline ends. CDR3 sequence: CSAGTGGYTF. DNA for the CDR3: TGCAGCGCGGGGACGGGAGGCTACACCTTC.

The CDR3 region is CSVVPLDTEAFF. The DNA of the CDR3 is TGCAGCGTTGTCCCTCTGGATACTGAAGCTTTCTTT. The chain carries TRBV29-1 and TRBJ1-1; no clear D. CDR1 and CDR2 (germline): SQVTM, ANQGSEA. The CDR3 spans 12 residues. V lost 4 bases, J lost 5 bases, and 11 bases lay in between.

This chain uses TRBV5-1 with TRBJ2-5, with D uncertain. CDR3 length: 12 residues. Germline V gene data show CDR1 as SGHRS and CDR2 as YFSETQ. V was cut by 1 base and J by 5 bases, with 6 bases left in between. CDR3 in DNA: TGCGCCAGCAGCTTGTTGGGCGAGACCCAGTACTTC. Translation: CASSLLGETQYF.

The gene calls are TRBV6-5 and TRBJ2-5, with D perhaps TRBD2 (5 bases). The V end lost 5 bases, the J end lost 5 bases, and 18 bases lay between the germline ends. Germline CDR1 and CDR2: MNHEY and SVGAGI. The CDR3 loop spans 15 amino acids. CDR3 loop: CASSADLGGGETQYF. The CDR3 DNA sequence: TGTGCCAGCAGTGCAGATCTGGGTGGCGGGGAGACCCAGTACTTC.